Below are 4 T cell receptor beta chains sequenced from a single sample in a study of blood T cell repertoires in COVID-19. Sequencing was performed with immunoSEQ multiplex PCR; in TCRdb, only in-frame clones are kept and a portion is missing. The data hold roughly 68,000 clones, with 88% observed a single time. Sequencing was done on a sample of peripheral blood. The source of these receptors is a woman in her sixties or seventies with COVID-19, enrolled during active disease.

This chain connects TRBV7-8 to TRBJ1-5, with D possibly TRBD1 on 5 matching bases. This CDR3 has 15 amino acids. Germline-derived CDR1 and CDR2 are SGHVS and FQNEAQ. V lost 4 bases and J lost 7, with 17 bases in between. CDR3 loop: CASSSGVGRGQPQHF. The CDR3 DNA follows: TGTGCCAGCAGCTCCGGCGTGGGGCGAGGCCAGCCCCAGCATTTT.

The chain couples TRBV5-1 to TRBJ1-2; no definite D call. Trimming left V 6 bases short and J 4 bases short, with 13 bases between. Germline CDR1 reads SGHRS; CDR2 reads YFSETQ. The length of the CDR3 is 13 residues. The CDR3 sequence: CASTAQPTYGYTF. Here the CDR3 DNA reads TGCGCCAGCACCGCACAGCCAACCTATGGCTACACCTTC.

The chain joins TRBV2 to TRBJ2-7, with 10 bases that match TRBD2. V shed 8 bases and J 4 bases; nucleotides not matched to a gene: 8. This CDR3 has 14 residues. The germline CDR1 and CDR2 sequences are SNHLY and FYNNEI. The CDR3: CASRGGSGRYEQYF. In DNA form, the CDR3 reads TGTGCCAGCCGTGGCGGTAGCGGGAGGTACGAGCAGTACTTC. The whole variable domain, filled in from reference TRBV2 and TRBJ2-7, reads EPEVTQTPSHQVTQMGQEVILRCVPISNHLYFYWYRQILGQKVEFLVSFYNNEISEKSEIFDDQFSVERPDGSNFTLKIRSTKLEDSAMYFCASRGGSGRYEQYFGPGTRLTVT.

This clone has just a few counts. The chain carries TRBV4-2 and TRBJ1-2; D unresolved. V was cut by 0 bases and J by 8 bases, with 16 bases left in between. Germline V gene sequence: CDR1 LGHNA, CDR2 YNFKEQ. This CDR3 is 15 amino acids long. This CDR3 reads CASSQERVPGWGYTF. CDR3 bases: TGTGCCAGCAGCCAAGAGAGGGTCCCAGGTTGGGGCTACACCTTC.